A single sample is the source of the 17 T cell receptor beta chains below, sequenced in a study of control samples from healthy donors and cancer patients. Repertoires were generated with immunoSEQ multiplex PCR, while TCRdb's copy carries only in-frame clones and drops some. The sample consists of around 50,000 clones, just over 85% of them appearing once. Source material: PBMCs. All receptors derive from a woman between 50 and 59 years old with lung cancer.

CDR3 sequence: CASSYSTGTGNTEAFF. In nucleotides, the CDR3 is TGTGCCAGCAGTTACTCGACGGGGACAGGGAACACTGAAGCTTTCTTT. The rearrangement joins TRBV6-5 to TRBJ1-1, with 8 bases fitting TRBD1. Unmatched junction bases numbered 4, after V lost 0 bases and J lost 1 base. The CDR3 length is 16 residues. Germline V gives CDR1 MNHEY, CDR2 SVGAGI.

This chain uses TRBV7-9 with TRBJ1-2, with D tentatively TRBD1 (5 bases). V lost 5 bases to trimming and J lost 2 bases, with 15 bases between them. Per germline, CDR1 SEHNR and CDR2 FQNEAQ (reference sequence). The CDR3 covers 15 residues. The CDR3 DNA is TGTGCCAGCAGCGCCCCGGGGGAATTGAACTATGGCTACACCTTC. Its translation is CASSAPGELNYGYTF.

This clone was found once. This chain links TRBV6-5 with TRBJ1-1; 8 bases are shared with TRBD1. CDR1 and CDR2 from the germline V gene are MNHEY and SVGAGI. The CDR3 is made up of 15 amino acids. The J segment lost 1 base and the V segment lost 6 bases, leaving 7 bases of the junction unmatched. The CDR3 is CASREDRVRNTEAFF. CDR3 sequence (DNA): TGTGCCAGCAGGGAGGACAGGGTAAGGAACACTGAAGCTTTCTTT.

CDR3 sequence (DNA): TGTGCCAGCAGCTTCAATTCCGGGACACTATACTATGGCTACACCTTC. Translation: CASSFNSGTLYYGYTF. The chain combines TRBV7-2 with TRBJ1-2, with D perhaps TRBD1 (6 bases). Germline V gives CDR1 SGHTA, CDR2 FQGNSA. V lost 3 bases, J lost 3 bases, and 17 bases lay in between. CDR3 length: 16 amino acids.

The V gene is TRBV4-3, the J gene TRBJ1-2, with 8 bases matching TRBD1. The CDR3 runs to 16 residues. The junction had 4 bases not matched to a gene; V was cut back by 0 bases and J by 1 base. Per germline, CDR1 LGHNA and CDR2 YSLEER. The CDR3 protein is CASSQEGTGINYGYTF. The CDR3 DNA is TGCGCCAGCAGCCAAGAGGGGACAGGCATTAACTATGGCTACACCTTC.

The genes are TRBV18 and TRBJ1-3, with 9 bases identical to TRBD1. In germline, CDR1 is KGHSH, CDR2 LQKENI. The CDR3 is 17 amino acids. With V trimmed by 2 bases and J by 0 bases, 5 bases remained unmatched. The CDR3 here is CASSPSPGQGSGNTIYF. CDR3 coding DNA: TGTGCCAGCTCACCATCCCCGGGACAGGGCTCTGGAAACACCATATATTTT. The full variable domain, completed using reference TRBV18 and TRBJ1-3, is NAGVMQNPRHLVRRRGQEARLRCSPMKGHSHVYWYRQLPEEGLKFMVYLQKENIIDESGMPKERFSAEFPKEGPSILRIQQVVRGDSAAYFCASSPSPGQGSGNTIYFGEGSWLTVV.

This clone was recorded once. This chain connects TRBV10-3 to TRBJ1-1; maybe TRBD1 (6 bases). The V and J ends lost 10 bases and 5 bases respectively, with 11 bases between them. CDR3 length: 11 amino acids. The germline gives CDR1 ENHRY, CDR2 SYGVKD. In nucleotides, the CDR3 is TGTGCCACCAGGGGAGGGACTGAAGCTTTCTTT. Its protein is CATRGGTEAFF.

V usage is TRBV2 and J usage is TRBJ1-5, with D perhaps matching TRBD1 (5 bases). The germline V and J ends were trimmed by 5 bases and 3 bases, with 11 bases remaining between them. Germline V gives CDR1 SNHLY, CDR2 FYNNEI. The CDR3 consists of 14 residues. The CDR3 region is CASSQTAFNQPQHF. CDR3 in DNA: TGTGCCAGCAGTCAGACAGCCTTCAATCAGCCCCAGCATTTT.

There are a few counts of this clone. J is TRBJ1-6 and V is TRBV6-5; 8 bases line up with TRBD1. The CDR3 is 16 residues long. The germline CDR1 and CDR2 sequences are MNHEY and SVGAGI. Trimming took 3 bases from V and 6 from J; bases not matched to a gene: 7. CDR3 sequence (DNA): TGTGCCAGCAGTTATAGGGCAGGGGGCTTTAATTCACCCCTCCACTTT. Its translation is CASSYRAGGFNSPLHF.

CDR3 in amino acids: CASSGDMRNTEAFF. The CDR3 coding sequence is TGCGCCAGCAGCGGTGATATGAGGAACACTGAAGCTTTCTTT. V usage is TRBV5-1 and J usage is TRBJ1-1; D remains unclear. The length of the CDR3 is 14 residues. Germline assignment: CDR1 SGHRS and CDR2 YFSETQ. Trimming took 4 bases from V and 1 from J, leaving 11 bases between them.

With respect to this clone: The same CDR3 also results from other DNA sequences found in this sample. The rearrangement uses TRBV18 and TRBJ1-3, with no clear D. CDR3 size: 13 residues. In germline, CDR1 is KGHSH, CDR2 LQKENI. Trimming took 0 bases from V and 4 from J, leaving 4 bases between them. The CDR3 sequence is CASSPPSGNTIYF. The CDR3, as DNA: TGTGCCAGCTCACCACCTTCCGGAAACACCATATATTTT.

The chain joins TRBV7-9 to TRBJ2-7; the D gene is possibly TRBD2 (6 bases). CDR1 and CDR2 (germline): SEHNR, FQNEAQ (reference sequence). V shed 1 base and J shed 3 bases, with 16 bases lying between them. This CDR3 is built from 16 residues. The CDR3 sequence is CASSLGEVSRIYEQYF. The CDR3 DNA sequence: TGTGCCAGCAGCTTAGGGGAGGTTTCTCGAATCTACGAGCAGTACTTC.

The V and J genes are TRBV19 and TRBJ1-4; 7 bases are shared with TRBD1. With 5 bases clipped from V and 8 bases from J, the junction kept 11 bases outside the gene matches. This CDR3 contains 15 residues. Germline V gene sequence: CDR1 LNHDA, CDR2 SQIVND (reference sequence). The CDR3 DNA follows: TGTGCCAGTAGTCTCCCGACAGGGTTGGTGGAAAAACTGTTTTTT. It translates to CASSLPTGLVEKLFF.

CDR3 residues: CASSLWSDSNQPQHF. In DNA, the CDR3 is TGTGCCAGCAGTTTATGGTCTGATAGCAATCAGCCCCAGCATTTT. The chain couples TRBV28 to TRBJ1-5, with D uncertain. With 0 bases removed from V and 0 bases from J, the gap between germline ends came to 6 bases. The CDR3 has 15 residues. Germline V gene data show CDR1 as MDHEN and CDR2 as SYDVKM.

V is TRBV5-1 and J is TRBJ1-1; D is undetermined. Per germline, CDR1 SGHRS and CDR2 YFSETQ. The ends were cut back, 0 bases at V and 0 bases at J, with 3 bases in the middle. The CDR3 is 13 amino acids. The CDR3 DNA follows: TGCGCCAGCAGCTTGGGGTTGAACACTGAAGCTTTCTTT. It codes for CASSLGLNTEAFF.

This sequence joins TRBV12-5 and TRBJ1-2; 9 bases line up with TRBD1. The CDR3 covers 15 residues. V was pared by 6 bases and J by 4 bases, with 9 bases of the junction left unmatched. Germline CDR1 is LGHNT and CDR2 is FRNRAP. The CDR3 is CASGILTGQGYGYTF. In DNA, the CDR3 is TGTGCTAGTGGGATCCTAACGGGACAGGGCTATGGCTACACCTTC.

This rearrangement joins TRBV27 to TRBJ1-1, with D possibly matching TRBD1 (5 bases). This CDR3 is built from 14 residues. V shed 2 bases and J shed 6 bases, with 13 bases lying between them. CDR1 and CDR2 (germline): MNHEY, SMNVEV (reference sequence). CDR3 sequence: CASSLKSREAEAFF. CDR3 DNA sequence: TGTGCCAGCAGTTTAAAGTCCAGGGAAGCTGAAGCTTTCTTT.